This TCR beta chain was identified in a study of technical replicates of blood from a handful of donors. Germline CDR1 SGHAT, CDR2 FQNNGV. The CDR3 has 12 amino acids. Trimming left V 3 bases short and J 9 bases short, with 9 bases between. Some clones are missing from TCRdb's copy, which holds only in-frame ones; the method was immunoSEQ multiplex PCR. This table holds around 62,000 clones, roughly 98% found once. The sample was T cells isolated from PBMCs. This TCR derives from a human donor in good health. This chain uses TRBV11-2 with TRBJ2-1; D call uncertain. CDR3 amino acids: CASSLWYSEQFF. The CDR3 DNA follows: TGTGCCAGCAGCTTGTGGTACTCTGAGCAGTTCTTC.